Detailed here is one T cell receptor (beta chain). Its antigen is not identified. TCR beta CDR3 regions were amplified from RNA transcripts. Using the HTBI primer set, a first-round RT-PCR was run on the TCR CDR3. TCRdb re-derived calls from the multiplex PCR reads in MiXCR, one entry per CDR3 protein. The sample includes around 210,000 distinct CDR3 sequences, less than 20% of them seen just once. The hyperthyroidism patients had all been newly diagnosed, and their disease duration was under 2 months. Their ages ranged from 18 to 65 years. This specimen belongs to a study of T cells in Graves' hyperthyroidism and ophthalmopathy. Overall study: Prior to any treatment, at the point of initial diagnosis, peripheral blood was collected. Whole-study findings and limits: Stable hyperthyroidism was separated from ophthalmopathy by a model based on 13 V-J features. Blood also contained most expanded thyroid clonotypes above 0.001.

CDR3 length: 13 residues. The germline gives CDR1 DFQATT, CDR2 SNEGSKA (reference sequence). The V and J ends lost 4 bases and 7 bases, in that order; junction bases with no gene match: 5. The origin of this receptor is a woman between 45 and 60 years old with Graves' hyperthyroidism. V is TRBV20-1 and J is TRBJ1-5, with 9 bases fitting TRBD1. The sequenced sample was blood. The CDR3 DNA follows: TGCAGTGCTATGGGACAGGGAAACCAGCCCCAGCATTTT. Amino acid sequence: CSAMGQGNQPQHF.